Only a few counts were recorded for the clone carrying this T cell receptor beta chain. What it binds is unknown. Each CDR3 protein gets one entry after TCRdb re-called the reads with MiXCR. Of just under 550,000 distinct CDR3 sequences listed, about 25% are singletons. These data belong to a study of T cell repertoires in cytomegalovirus infection. Study as a whole: Public TCR beta signatures provided an indication of both CMV infection and a matching HLA type.

Germline values: CDR1 LNHDA, CDR2 SQIVND (reference sequence). Trimming removed 7 bases at V and 6 bases at J, with 6 bases between. The CDR3 runs to 11 residues. The study, taken as a whole, reports: Dominant in the ex vivo response were TCR beta clonotypes restricted by HLA-C and specific for CMV.

The receptor was derived from a human donor in good health (CMV status not recorded). Some clones in this sample may be carry-over from other donors' samples. The sample was PBMCs. The V and J genes are TRBV19 and TRBJ2-2; D gene unclear. This CDR3 reads CASTLAGELFF. As DNA, the CDR3 is TGTGCCAGTACCCTAGCCGGGGAGCTGTTTTTT.